This T cell receptor (beta chain) was identified in a study of cytomegalovirus exposure and HLA in healthy donors. The study ran its PCR with 60 Vbeta and 13 Jbeta primers. Measured with immunoSEQ multiplex PCR; TCRdb has only the in-frame clones, and not every one. The sample lists some 160,000 clones, about 85% seen once, with approximately 6.7% in the top ten. This CDR3 has 15 residues. CDR1 is SGHAT, CDR2 FQNNGV, per germline. After removal of 2 bases from V and 7 bases from J, the junction contained 3 bases not matched to a gene. Whole-study findings and limits: Per a later analysis, HLA-associated TCR beta chains showed more clonal expansion than other, equally common TCR beta chains. While the bulk of TCR sequences proved rare, some public TCRs turned up in many donors. Analyses of presence and absence presupposed an approximately uniform sequencing depth across donors. A later analysis reportedly identified an Asian-associated ancestry cluster as carrying fewer N-insertions than the roughly 670-donor mean.

On this clone: Antigen: not known.

Sequencing was carried out using PBMCs. The gene calls are TRBV11-2 and TRBJ2-1; 12 positions match TRBD2. The receptor's source is a male donor in good health and CMV-seropositive. CDR3 in amino acids: CASSLRLAGANEQFF. Here the CDR3 DNA reads TGTGCCAGCAGCTTAAGACTAGCGGGAGCGAATGAGCAGTTCTTC.